This T cell receptor beta chain was recovered during a study of cytomegalovirus exposure and HLA in healthy donors. Study results and caveats: Across HLA loci, a later analysis found differing TCR association rates, with DRB1 most and HLA-C fewest. The listing of 150 to 200 TCR beta chains classed them as cytomegalovirus-associated.

Regarding this clone: Its target is unknown.

Each donor was nominally healthy when sampled (though unrecorded immune exposures were likely). Trimming shortened V by 8 bases and J by 5 bases, and 15 bases separated the two germline ends. Germline V lookup: CDR1 MNHEY, CDR2 SMNVEV (reference sequence). CDR3 length equals 13 residues. Amplification used 60 Vbeta primers and 13 Jbeta primers. Assay used: immunoSEQ multiplex PCR; TCRdb lists only in-frame clones, some missing. The table has 250,000 or so clones, roughly four fifths seen once. Source material: PBMCs. The receptor's source is a woman aged 60 to 75 in good health and CMV-seropositive. This chain links TRBV27 with TRBJ1-1, with D tentatively TRBD1 (5 bases). CDR3 sequence (DNA): TGTGCCAGCGGGCCGACAGAGGAAACTGAAGCTTTCTTT. This codes for CASGPTEETEAFF.